The sequence of this TCR beta chain was determined in a study of T-cell reconstitution after alpha-beta-depleted transplantation in children. The library targeted TCRbeta and was prepared with unique molecular identifiers. One entry per CDR3 protein, called by TCRdb with MiXCR from the PCR reads. This sample has 500,000 to 650,000 distinct CDR3 sequences, with approximately 13% found just once. In its sample, this clonotype was seen many times. This clonotype was obtained from a male patient under 18 who had a stem cell transplant for acute myeloid leukemia, so the T cells may come from the graft donor. The specimen was PBMCs, mostly from graft donor cells, collected 360 days after TCRalphabeta/CD19-depleted stem cell transplant.

The CDR3 nucleotides read TGTGCCAGCAGTCCCTCGAACGGGGAGCAGTACTTC. Its protein product is CASSPSNGEQYF. The chain has TRBV3-1 and TRBJ2-7; D not certain. V was shortened by 6 bases and J by 7 bases, with 13 bases between the two germline ends. The V gene's germline CDR1 is LGHDT and CDR2 YNNKEL (reference sequence). CDR3 length equals 12 residues.